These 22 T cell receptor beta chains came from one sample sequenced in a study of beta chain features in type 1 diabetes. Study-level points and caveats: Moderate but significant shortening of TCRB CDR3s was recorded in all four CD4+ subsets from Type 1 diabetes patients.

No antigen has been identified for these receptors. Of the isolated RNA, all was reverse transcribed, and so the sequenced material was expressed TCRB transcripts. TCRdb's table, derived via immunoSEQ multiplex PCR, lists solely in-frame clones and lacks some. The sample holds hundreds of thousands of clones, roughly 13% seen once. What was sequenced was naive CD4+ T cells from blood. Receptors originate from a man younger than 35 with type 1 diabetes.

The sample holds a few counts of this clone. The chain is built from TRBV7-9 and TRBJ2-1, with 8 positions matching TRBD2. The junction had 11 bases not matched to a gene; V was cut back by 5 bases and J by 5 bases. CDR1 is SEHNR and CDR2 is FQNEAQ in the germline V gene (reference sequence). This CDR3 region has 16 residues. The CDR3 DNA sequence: TGTGCCAGCAGCCCAGGGGCTAGCGGGCGACACAATGAGCAGTTCTTC. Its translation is CASSPGASGRHNEQFF.

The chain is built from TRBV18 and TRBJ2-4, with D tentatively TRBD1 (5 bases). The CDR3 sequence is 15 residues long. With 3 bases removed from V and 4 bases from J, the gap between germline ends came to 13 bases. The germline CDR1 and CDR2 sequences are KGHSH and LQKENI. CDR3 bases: TGTGCCAGCTCACCTTACCAAGCAGGGAAAAACATTCAGTACTTC. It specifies CASSPYQAGKNIQYF.

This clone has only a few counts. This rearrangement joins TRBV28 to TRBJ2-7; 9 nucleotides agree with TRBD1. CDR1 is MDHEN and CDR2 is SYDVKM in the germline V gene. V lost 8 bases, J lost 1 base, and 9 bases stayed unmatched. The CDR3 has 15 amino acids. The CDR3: CASAARGTGSYEQYF. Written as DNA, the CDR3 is TGTGCCAGCGCCGCTCGTGGGACAGGGTCCTACGAGCAGTACTTC.

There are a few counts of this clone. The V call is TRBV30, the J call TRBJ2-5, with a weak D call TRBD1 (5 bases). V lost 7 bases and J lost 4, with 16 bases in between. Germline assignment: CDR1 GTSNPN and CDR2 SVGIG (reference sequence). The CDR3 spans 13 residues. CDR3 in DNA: TGTGCCTCGTCACAGGCGACCCTAGAGACCCAGTACTTC. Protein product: CASSQATLETQYF. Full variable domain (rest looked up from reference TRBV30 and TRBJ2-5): SQTIHQWPATLVQPVGSPLSLECTVEGTSNPNLYWYRQAAGRGLQLLFYSVGIGQISSEVPQNLSASRPQDRQFILSSKKLLLSDSGFYLCASSQATLETQYFGPGTRLLVL.

The CDR3 spells CASSLGEGDRRYSPLHF. As DNA, the CDR3 is TGTGCCAGCAGCTTGGGTGAGGGGGACAGGAGGTATTCACCCCTCCACTTT. The gene calls are TRBV7-2 and TRBJ1-6; 8 positions match TRBD1. The CDR3 has 17 amino acids. Trimming cost V 3 bases and J 8 bases; bases outside gene matches: 12. The V gene's germline CDR1 is SGHTA and CDR2 FQGNSA.

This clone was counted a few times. The CDR3 loop is CASSPQGPQETQYF. CDR3 in DNA: TGTGCCAGCAGCCCACAGGGCCCCCAAGAGACCCAGTACTTC. The chain links TRBV7-9 to TRBJ2-5; possibly TRBD1 for D (6 bases). The CDR3 consists of 14 residues. Germline V lookup: CDR1 SEHNR, CDR2 FQNEAQ (reference sequence). Trimming stripped 5 bases from V and 1 base from J, with 11 bases between. The whole variable domain, filled in from reference TRBV7-9 and TRBJ2-5, reads DTGVSQNPRHKITKRGQNVTFRCDPISEHNRLYWYRQTLGQGPEFLTYFQNEAQLEKSRLLSDRFSAERPKGSFSTLEIQRTEQGDSAMYLCASSPQGPQETQYFGPGTRLLVL.

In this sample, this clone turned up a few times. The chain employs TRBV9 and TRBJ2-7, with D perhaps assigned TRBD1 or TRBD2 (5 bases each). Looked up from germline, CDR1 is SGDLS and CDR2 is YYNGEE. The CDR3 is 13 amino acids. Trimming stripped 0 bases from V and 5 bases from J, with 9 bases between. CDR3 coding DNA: TGTGCCAGCAGCGTAGGGTGGGACCACGAGCAGTACTTC. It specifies CASSVGWDHEQYF. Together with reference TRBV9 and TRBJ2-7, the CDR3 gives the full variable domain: DSGVTQTPKHLITATGQRVTLRCSPRSGDLSVYWYQQSLDQGLQFLIQYYNGEERAKGNILERFSAQQFPDLHSELNLSSLELGDSALYFCASSVGWDHEQYFGPGTRLTVT.

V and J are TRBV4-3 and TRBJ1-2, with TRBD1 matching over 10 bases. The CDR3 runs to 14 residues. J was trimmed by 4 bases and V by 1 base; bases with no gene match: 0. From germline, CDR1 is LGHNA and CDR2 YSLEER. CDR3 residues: CASSQGDRGYGYTF. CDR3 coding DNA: TGCGCCAGCAGCCAAGGGGACAGGGGCTATGGCTACACCTTC.

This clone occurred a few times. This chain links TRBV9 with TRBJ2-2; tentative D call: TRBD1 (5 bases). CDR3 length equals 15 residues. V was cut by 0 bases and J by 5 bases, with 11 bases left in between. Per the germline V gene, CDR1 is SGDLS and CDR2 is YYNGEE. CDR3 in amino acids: CASSVGPTVTGELFF. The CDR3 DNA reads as TGTGCCAGCAGCGTAGGCCCGACAGTGACCGGGGAGCTGTTTTTT.

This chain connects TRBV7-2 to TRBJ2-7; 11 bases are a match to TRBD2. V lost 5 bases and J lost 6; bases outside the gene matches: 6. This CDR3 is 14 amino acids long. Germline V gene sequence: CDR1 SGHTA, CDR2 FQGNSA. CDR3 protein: CASSITSGGSEQYF. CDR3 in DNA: TGTGCCAGCAGCATCACTAGCGGGGGCAGCGAGCAGTACTTC.

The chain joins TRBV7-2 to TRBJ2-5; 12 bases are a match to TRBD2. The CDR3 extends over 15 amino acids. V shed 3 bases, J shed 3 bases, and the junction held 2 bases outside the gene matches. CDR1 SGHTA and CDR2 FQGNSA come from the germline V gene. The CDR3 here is CASSFRTSGKETQYF. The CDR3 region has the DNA TGTGCCAGCAGCTTCCGGACTAGCGGGAAAGAGACCCAGTACTTC. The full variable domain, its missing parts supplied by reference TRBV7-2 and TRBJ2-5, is GAGVSQSPSNKVTEKGKDVELRCDPISGHTALYWYRQSLGQGLEFLIYFQGNSAPDKSGLPSDRFSAERTGGSVSTLTIQRTQQEDSAVYLCASSFRTSGKETQYFGPGTRLLVL.

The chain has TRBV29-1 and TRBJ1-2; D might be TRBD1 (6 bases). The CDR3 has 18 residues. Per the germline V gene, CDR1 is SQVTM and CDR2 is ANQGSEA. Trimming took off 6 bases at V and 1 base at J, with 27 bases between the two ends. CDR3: CSVHPFLAQGNSNYGYTF. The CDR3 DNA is TGCAGCGTCCACCCTTTTTTAGCACAGGGAAATAGTAACTATGGCTACACCTTC.

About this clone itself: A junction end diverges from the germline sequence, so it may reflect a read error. The CDR3 DNA follows: TGTGCTAGCAGCGGCTGGGACAGGACAACCTCTGGGGCCAACGTCCTGACTTTC. This translates into CASSGWDRTTSGANVLTF. The gene calls are TRBV7-7 and TRBJ2-6; 8 bases map to TRBD1. Germline V gene lookup returns CDR1 SSHAT and CDR2 FNYEAQ (reference sequence). The CDR3 sequence is 18 residues long. Supplemented by reference TRBV7-7 and TRBJ2-6, the full variable domain reads GAGVSQSPRYKVTKRGQDVTLRCDPISSHATLYWYQQALGQGPEFLTYFNYEAQPDKSGLPSDRFSAERPEGSISTLTIQRTEQRDSAMYRCASSGWDRTTSGANVLTFGAGSRLTVL.

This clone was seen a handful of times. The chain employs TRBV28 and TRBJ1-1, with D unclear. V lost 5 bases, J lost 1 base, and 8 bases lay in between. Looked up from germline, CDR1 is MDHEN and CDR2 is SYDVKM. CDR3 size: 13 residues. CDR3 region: CASSRRPNTEAFF. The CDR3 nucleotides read TGTGCCAGCAGTCGCCGGCCGAACACTGAAGCTTTCTTT.

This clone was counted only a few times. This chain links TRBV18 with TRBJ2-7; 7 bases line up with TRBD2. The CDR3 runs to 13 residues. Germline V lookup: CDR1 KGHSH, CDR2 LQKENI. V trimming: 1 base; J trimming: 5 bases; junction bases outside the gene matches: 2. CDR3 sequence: CASSPLAGNEQYF. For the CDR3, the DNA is TGTGCCAGCTCACCACTAGCGGGCAACGAGCAGTACTTC.

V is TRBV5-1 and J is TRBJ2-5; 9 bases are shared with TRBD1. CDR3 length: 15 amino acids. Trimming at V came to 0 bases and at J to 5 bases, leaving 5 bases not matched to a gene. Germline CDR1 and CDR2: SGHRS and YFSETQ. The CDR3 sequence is CASSLATGGRETQYF. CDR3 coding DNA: TGCGCCAGCAGCTTGGCCACAGGGGGCCGGGAGACCCAGTACTTC. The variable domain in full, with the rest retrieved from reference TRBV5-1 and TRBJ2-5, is KAGVTQTPRYLIKTRGQQVTLSCSPISGHRSVSWYQQTPGQGLQFLFEYFSETQRNKGNFPGRFSGRQFSNSRSEMNVSTLELGDSALYLCASSLATGGRETQYFGPGTRLLVL.

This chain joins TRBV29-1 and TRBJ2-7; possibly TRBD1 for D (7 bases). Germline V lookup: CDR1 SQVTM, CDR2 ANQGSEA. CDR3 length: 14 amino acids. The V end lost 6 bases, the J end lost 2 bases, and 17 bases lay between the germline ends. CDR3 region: CSVARGGGAYEQYF. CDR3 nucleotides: TGCAGCGTCGCTAGAGGAGGGGGCGCCTACGAGCAGTACTTC.

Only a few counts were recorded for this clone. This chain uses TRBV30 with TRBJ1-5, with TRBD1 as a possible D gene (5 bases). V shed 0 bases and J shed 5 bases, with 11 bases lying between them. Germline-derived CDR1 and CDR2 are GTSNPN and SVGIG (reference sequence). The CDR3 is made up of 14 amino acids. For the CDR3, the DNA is TGTGCCTGGAGTGTCTGGGGGGAAGATCAGCCCCAGCATTTT. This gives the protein CAWSVWGEDQPQHF.

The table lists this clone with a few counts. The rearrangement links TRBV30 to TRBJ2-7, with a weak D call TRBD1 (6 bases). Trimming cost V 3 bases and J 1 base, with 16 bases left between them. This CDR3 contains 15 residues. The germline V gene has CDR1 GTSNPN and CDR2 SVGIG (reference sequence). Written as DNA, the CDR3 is TGTGCCTGGAGCAGGGGCCTGGGAGTATCCTACGAGCAGTACTTC. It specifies CAWSRGLGVSYEQYF.

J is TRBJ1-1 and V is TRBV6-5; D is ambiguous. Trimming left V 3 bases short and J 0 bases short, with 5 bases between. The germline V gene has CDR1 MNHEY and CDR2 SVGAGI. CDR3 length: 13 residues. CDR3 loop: CASSYQLNTEAFF. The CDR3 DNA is TGTGCCAGCAGTTATCAGTTGAACACTGAAGCTTTCTTT.

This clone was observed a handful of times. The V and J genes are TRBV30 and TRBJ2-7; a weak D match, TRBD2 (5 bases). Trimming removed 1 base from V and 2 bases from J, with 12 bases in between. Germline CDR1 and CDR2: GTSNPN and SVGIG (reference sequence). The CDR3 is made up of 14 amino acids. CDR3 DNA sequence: TGTGCCTGGAGTGAAACAATGCGGGCCTACGAGCAGTACTTC. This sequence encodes CAWSETMRAYEQYF.

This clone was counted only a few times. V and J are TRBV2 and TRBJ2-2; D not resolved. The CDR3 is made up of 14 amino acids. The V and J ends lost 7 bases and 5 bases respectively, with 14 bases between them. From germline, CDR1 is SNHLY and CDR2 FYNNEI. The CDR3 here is CASTTERPTGELFF. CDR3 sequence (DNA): TGTGCCAGCACTACGGAACGTCCGACCGGGGAGCTGTTTTTT.